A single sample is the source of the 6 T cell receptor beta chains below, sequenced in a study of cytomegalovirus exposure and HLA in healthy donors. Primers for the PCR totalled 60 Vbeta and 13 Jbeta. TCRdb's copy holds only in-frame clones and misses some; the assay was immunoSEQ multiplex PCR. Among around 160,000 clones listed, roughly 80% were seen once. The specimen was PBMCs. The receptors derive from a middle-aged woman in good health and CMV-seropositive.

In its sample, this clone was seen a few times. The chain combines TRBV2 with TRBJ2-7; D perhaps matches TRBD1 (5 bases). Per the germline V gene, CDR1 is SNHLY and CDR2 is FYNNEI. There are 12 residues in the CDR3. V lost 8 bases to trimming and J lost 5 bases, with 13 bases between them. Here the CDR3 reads CASAGLADEQYF. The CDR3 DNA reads TGTGCCAGCGCAGGGTTGGCAGACGAGCAGTACTTC.

The chain's CDR3 is CASSLGTANEKLFF. DNA of the CDR3: TGTGCCAGCAGCTTAGGGACAGCTAATGAAAAACTGTTTTTT. The J gene is TRBJ1-4, the V gene TRBV7-9, with D perhaps matching TRBD1 (6 bases). Germline lookup yields CDR1 SEHNR and CDR2 FQNEAQ (reference sequence). Trimming shortened V by 1 base and J by 3 bases, and 6 bases separated the two germline ends. The CDR3 extends over 14 amino acids.

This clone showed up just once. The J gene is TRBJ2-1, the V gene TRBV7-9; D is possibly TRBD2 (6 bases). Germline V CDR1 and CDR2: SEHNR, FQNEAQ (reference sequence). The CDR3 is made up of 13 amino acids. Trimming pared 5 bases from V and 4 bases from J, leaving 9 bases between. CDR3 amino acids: CASSSSGYNEQFF. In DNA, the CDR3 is TGTGCCAGCAGCAGCAGCGGGTACAATGAGCAGTTCTTC.

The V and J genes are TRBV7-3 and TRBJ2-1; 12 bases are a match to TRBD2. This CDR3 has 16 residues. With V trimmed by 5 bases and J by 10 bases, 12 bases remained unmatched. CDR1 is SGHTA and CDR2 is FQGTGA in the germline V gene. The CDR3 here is CASSLGLAGRPGEQFF. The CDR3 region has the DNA TGTGCCAGCAGCCTTGGACTAGCGGGGAGACCGGGGGAGCAGTTCTTC.

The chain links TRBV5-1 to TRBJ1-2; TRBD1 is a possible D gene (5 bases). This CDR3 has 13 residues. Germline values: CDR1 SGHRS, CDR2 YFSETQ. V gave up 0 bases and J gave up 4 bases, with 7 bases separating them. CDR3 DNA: TGCGCCAGCAGCTTGGGACAGATCTATGGCTACACCTTC. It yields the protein CASSLGQIYGYTF.

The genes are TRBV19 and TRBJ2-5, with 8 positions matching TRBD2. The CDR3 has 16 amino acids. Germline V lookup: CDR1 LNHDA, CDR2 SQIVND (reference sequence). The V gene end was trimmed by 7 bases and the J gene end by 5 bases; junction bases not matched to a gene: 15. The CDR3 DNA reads TGTGCCAGTAAAGTCGGGGGGGGCGGGAGTAGGGAGACCCAGTACTTC. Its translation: CASKVGGGGSRETQYF.